The clone carrying this TCR beta chain was recorded at least ten times. Antigen specificity is unknown. The junction differs from germline at one of its ends, possibly a read error. The source of the sample is a study of human T cells and chemical hapten exposure. Study-level information: 0.01% DPC was applied to the upper back in patch tests, which were read at 6 days. Across samples, TCR yields varied, mostly owing to small differences in pooled library volumes.

CDR3 length equals 11 residues. Germline loops: CDR1 SGHRS, CDR2 YFSETQ. Findings and caveats of the study: Significantly more large CDR3 similarity clusters arose among expanded TCRs than among controls.

TCRdb called the RACE reads again in MiXCR, with one record for every CDR3 protein. The table lists about 120,000 distinct CDR3 sequences, 11% of them singletons. Sample time point: patch test 3, about 24 weeks after DPC sensitization. Stated treatment: therapeutic diphenylcyclopropenone sensitization with weekly scalp DPC. Whole blood, unfractionated, served as the material for total RNA extraction. Sample: whole blood, taken in connection with sensitization to the hapten diphenylcyclopropenone (DPC). The chain joins TRBV5-1 to TRBJ2-3; D gene uncertain. The clonotype comes from a woman between 45 and 65 years old with alopecia areata. Some clones in this sample may be carry-over from other donors' samples. The CDR3 here is CASSITDTQYF. In DNA form, the CDR3 reads TGTGCCAGCAGCATCACAGATACGCAGTATTTT.